These 19 T cell receptor beta chains were all obtained from the same sample, sequenced in a study of CD4 T cells in relation to SARS-CoV-2 and coronaviruses (dated by TCRdb to the early 2020s). CD4+ T cells from unexposed donors were collected before the COVID-19 pandemic (2011-2018). The EasySep CD4+ T cell isolation kit was used to isolate CD4+ T cells once the cultures had run for ten to eleven days. No antigens are known for them. The protocol used for the library was the immunoSEQ multiplex PCR assay. This immuneACCESS table, as held by TCRdb, lists in-frame sequences with V and J called but not all clones. Of the missing ones, under half trace to an unresolved V gene in checked studies; the others have no known cause. Here the sample has 15,000 or so clones; roughly three quarters occur a single time. The biggest ten clones account for roughly a tenth of the sample. The sample consisted of CD4+ T cells from PBMCs, cultured in vitro. Receptors were obtained from a human donor in good health.

The chain couples TRBV6-6 to TRBJ1-2; no clear D gene. The CDR3 has 14 amino acids. Germline V gene sequence: CDR1 MNHNY, CDR2 SVGAGI (reference sequence). The germline V and J ends were trimmed by 6 bases and 0 bases, with 11 bases remaining between them. CDR3 residues: CASSSDGTNYGYTF. In nucleotides, the CDR3 is TGTGCCAGCAGCTCGGACGGAACTAACTATGGCTACACCTTC.

This clone was detected only a few times. The V and J genes are TRBV2 and TRBJ2-7; 10 bases are a match to TRBD2. V gave up 6 bases and J gave up 1 base; unmatched junction bases: 3. Germline V gives CDR1 SNHLY, CDR2 FYNNEI. The CDR3 loop spans 14 amino acids. CDR3 sequence reads: CASRRTSGSYEQYF. In DNA, the CDR3 is TGTGCCAGCAGACGGACTAGCGGTTCCTACGAGCAGTACTTC.

The V and J genes are TRBV27 and TRBJ2-3, with TRBD2 identical over 7 bases. This CDR3 region has 14 residues. Germline V lookup: CDR1 MNHEY, CDR2 SMNVEV (reference sequence). J lost 2 bases, V lost 6 bases, and 5 bases had no gene match. The CDR3 protein is CASSTTSLTDTQYF. The CDR3 bases are TGTGCCAGCAGCACGACTAGCCTCACAGATACGCAGTATTTT.

The chain recombines TRBV16 with TRBJ2-1; TRBD2 matches 12 bases. This CDR3 is 15 amino acids long. Per germline, CDR1 KGHSY and CDR2 FQNENV. V lost 1 base to trimming and J lost 9 bases; unmatched junction nucleotides: 4. This CDR3 is CASSQWTSGTGEQFF. The DNA of the CDR3 is TGTGCCAGCAGCCAATGGACTAGCGGGACTGGTGAGCAGTTCTTC.

V usage is TRBV2 and J usage is TRBJ1-4; 9 bases agree with TRBD1. The CDR3 length is 16 residues. Looked up from germline, CDR1 is SNHLY and CDR2 is FYNNEI. Trimming at V came to 5 bases and at J to 5 bases, leaving 9 bases not matched to a gene. CDR3 coding DNA: TGTGCCAGCAGTCCCGGGACAGGGATTCTAAATGAAAAACTGTTTTTT. Translated, it gives CASSPGTGILNEKLFF. Supplemented by reference TRBV2 and TRBJ1-4, the full variable domain reads EPEVTQTPSHQVTQMGQEVILRCVPISNHLYFYWYRQILGQKVEFLVSFYNNEISEKSEIFDDQFSVERPDGSNFTLKIRSTKLEDSAMYFCASSPGTGILNEKLFFGSGTQLSVL.

V gene TRBV2 combines with J gene TRBJ2-7; D is ambiguous. Trimming removed 5 bases at V and 6 bases at J, with 14 bases between. Germline assignment: CDR1 SNHLY and CDR2 FYNNEI. The CDR3 covers 13 residues. CDR3 DNA sequence: TGTGCCAGCAGTTGGAGTGACTCGGGCGAGCAGTACTTC. Translating gives CASSWSDSGEQYF.

The sample holds a few counts of this clone. DNA for the CDR3: TGTGCCAGCAGCCGACAGGGGGCGGGGGGAAACACCATATATTTT. Translating it yields CASSRQGAGGNTIYF. The genes are TRBV5-4 and TRBJ1-3; the match to TRBD1 covers 10 bases. The CDR3 runs 15 residues. In germline, CDR1 is SGHNT, CDR2 YYREEE (reference sequence). J was trimmed by 4 bases and V by 4 bases; bases with no gene match: 5.

The rearrangement joins TRBV13 to TRBJ1-1; D gene uncertain. The CDR3 runs 15 residues. The germline gives CDR1 PRHDT, CDR2 FYEKMQ (reference sequence). V was cut by 5 bases and J by 6 bases, with 19 bases left in between. CDR3 region: CASSPVAPRMAEAFF. CDR3 sequence (DNA): TGTGCCAGCAGCCCCGTGGCCCCTCGAATGGCTGAAGCTTTCTTT.

J is TRBJ2-6 and V is TRBV11-2, with D possibly matching TRBD1 (5 bases). The CDR3 consists of 14 residues. Germline V gene lookup returns CDR1 SGHAT and CDR2 FQNNGV. V gave up 4 bases and J gave up 2 bases, with 6 bases separating them. CDR3 residues: CASSSGTGANVLTF. CDR3 DNA: TGTGCCAGCAGCTCAGGGACTGGGGCCAACGTCCTGACTTTC.

The rearrangement links TRBV6-1 to TRBJ2-6; D possibly corresponds to TRBD2 (5 bases). CDR3 length: 16 amino acids. Trimming stripped 0 bases from V and 2 bases from J, with 8 bases between. Germline loops: CDR1 MNHNS, CDR2 SASEGT. The CDR3 DNA reads TGTGCCAGCAGTGAAGCACGGGGTCCTGGGGCCAACGTCCTGACTTTC. This gives the protein CASSEARGPGANVLTF.

CDR3 DNA sequence: TGTGCCAGCAACTCTCCTTGGGGTTCGGGAGATACGCAGTATTTT. As protein: CASNSPWGSGDTQYF. V usage is TRBV5-8 and J usage is TRBJ2-3; D remains ambiguous. The CDR3 contains 15 residues. V lost 6 bases, J lost 5 bases, and 19 bases lay in between. Per the germline V gene, CDR1 is SGHTS and CDR2 is YDEGEE.

This chain joins TRBV6-4 and TRBJ2-2, with 11 positions matching TRBD2. CDR1 MRHNA and CDR2 SNTAGT come from the germline V gene. After removal of 6 bases from V and 6 bases from J, the junction contained 6 bases not matched to a gene. The CDR3 spans 15 residues. The CDR3, as DNA: TGTGCCAGCAGACCAACTAGCGGGAGTGCCGGGGAGCTGTTTTTT. Encoded protein: CASRPTSGSAGELFF.

The chain combines TRBV25-1 with TRBJ2-1, with 10 bases aligning to TRBD1. The germline V gene has CDR1 MGHDK and CDR2 SYGVNS. The CDR3 has 17 amino acids. The V and J ends lost 4 bases and 1 base, in that order; junction bases with no gene match: 7. The CDR3 sequence: CASSGYRDRGSYNEQFF. The CDR3, as DNA: TGTGCCAGCAGTGGTTACCGGGACAGGGGTTCCTACAATGAGCAGTTCTTC.

This rearrangement joins TRBV15 to TRBJ2-7, with 12 bases that match TRBD2. The V gene's germline CDR1 is LNHNV and CDR2 YYDKDF (reference sequence). The CDR3 has 18 residues. Trimming removed 2 bases from V and 0 bases from J; junction bases left unmatched: 8. CDR3 coding DNA: TGTGCCACCAGCAGATTCCGGACTAGCGGGACCTTCTCCTACGAGCAGTACTTC. This translates into CATSRFRTSGTFSYEQYF.

This clone was counted a few times. V and J are TRBV7-6 and TRBJ2-1; possibly TRBD1 for D (5 bases). The germline gives CDR1 SGHVS, CDR2 FNYEAQ. The CDR3 is 15 residues long. V lost 3 bases to trimming and J lost 0 bases, with 9 bases between them. The CDR3 reads CASSFSGNSYNEQFF. The CDR3 nucleotides read TGTGCCAGCAGCTTCTCAGGGAACTCCTACAATGAGCAGTTCTTC.

The chain joins TRBV18 to TRBJ1-2, with a weak D call TRBD1 (6 bases). In germline, CDR1 is KGHSH, CDR2 LQKENI. Trimming cost V 2 bases and J 3 bases, with 19 bases left between them. This CDR3 comprises 17 residues. The CDR3 spells CASSPIQGGGRDYGYTF. The CDR3 DNA follows: TGTGCCAGCTCACCAATACAGGGAGGTGGTCGGGACTATGGCTACACCTTC.

The J gene is TRBJ1-3, the V gene TRBV28; the match to TRBD1 covers 7 bases. This CDR3 is built from 16 residues. The germline V gene has CDR1 MDHEN and CDR2 SYDVKM. The junction had 11 bases not matched to a gene; V was cut back by 6 bases and J by 3 bases. The DNA for the CDR3 is TGTGCCAGCAGGAAATCACAGGGGTTTGATGGAAACACCATATATTTT. As protein: CASRKSQGFDGNTIYF.

This clone was seen once. This chain joins TRBV11-2 and TRBJ2-1, with 7 bases fitting TRBD1. Germline V CDR1 and CDR2: SGHAT, FQNNGV. Losses at the gene ends were 6 bases for V and 4 bases for J; bases not matched to a gene: 12. This CDR3 comprises 16 residues. This CDR3 is CASRPPSGTEYNEQFF. The CDR3 region has the DNA TGTGCCAGCAGGCCTCCCTCCGGGACAGAGTACAATGAGCAGTTCTTC.

The J gene is TRBJ1-2, the V gene TRBV6-5, with a possible D match to TRBD1 (5 bases). The CDR3 length is 15 residues. Germline lookup yields CDR1 MNHEY and CDR2 SVGAGI. Trimming shortened V by 6 bases and J by 7 bases, and 21 bases separated the two germline ends. For the CDR3, the DNA is TGTGCCAGCAGCCGACCGGGGTCCAATAGGGGTGGCTACACCTTC. Protein sequence: CASSRPGSNRGGYTF.